Detailed here is one T cell receptor beta chain. Its antigen is unknown. This entry is derived from a study of OX40 agonist ivuxolimab in advanced cancers. Profiling relied on immunoSEQ multiplex PCR, and the TCRdb table lists in-frame clones only, not all of them. The sample shows fewer than 60,000 clones, around 87% of them seen only once. Whole-study results and caveats: CD8+ T cells (on average) carried more expanded clones than CD4+ T cells.

V lost 4 bases and J 0 bases, leaving 13 bases between the germline ends. The CDR3 extends over 16 amino acids. CDR1 is MNHEY and CDR2 is SVGAGI in the germline V gene. The chain recombines TRBV6-5 with TRBJ2-1; D possibly uses TRBD1 or TRBD2 (5 bases each). The sequencing used CD4+ or CD8+ T cells sorted from blood, collected in a trial of the OX40 agonist ivuxolimab. The sequence was obtained from an adult with an advanced solid tumor such as melanoma, head and neck, liver or kidney cancer. The CDR3 DNA reads as TGTGCCAGCAGTTCCTGGGGGTTGAGCTCCTACAATGAGCAGTTCTTC. Its protein is CASSSWGLSSYNEQFF.